The source of this T cell receptor (beta chain) is a study of blood T cell repertoires in COVID-19. Study overall: The United States, Italy and Spain supplied acute and convalescent COVID-19 samples.

Germline CDR1 reads ENHRY; CDR2 reads SYGVKD. The V segment lost 5 bases and the J segment 7 bases; nucleotides outside the gene matches: 11. The CDR3 extends over 14 amino acids. In the source study's methods: Counts of nucleated cells, estimated from reference gene primer amplification, were obtained. The method was immunoSEQ multiplex PCR; TCRdb's version includes in-frame clones alone and lacks a portion of them. V and J calls and clone size are given by that table; D and trimming were obtained from the DNA. The sample records 75,000 or so clones, roughly 90% being singletons. The clonotype comes from a man in his 70s with acute or convalescent COVID-19. This chain uses TRBV10-3 with TRBJ2-7; the match to TRBD1 covers 7 bases. The sequenced sample was peripheral blood. The CDR3 loop is CAISRTDARGEQYF. The DNA of the CDR3 is TGTGCCATCAGTCGGACGGACGCCAGGGGGGAGCAGTACTTC.